These T cell receptor beta chains were read from a single sample in a study of cytomegalovirus exposure and HLA in healthy donors. Clones were sequenced by immunoSEQ multiplex PCR, and TCRdb holds only the in-frame ones, with some missing. In the table there are under 200,000 clones, 80% to 90% of which are singletons. Source material: PBMCs. The receptors come from a woman aged 25 to 39 in good health and CMV-seropositive. The CDR3 runs from the conserved cysteine through the conserved F or W. Clone size is stated in some rows and not others, as once, few, many or a class when expanded.

CSVGQGLNTEAFF,TRBJ1-1,-,TRBV29-1
CASSIRGRQNPEAFF,TRBJ1-1,-,TRBV19
CASSLTPGRTDTQYF,TRBJ2-3,-,TRBV7-3
CASSAGTSVRNEQFF,TRBJ2-1,-,TRBV5-5
CASSEHQVYTQYF,TRBJ2-3,once,TRBV6-5
CATSTGTGASGELFF,TRBJ2-2,-,TRBV15
CSVGQRLGYGYTF,TRBJ1-2,-,TRBV29-1
CASTAEGGTVSETQYF,TRBJ2-5,-,TRBV5-5
CASSLKGTGTEAFF,TRBJ1-1,-,TRBV9
CASSSQYNEQFF,TRBJ2-1,-,TRBV13
CASSSGQGWPGELFF,TRBJ2-2,-,TRBV6-5
CASSVDGGGALSEQYF,TRBJ2-7,-,TRBV9
CATSRGGTGVQGYTF,TRBJ1-2,-,TRBV15
CASSADRETALYGYTF,TRBJ1-2,-,TRBV27
CASSKKVGFSGGAGYTF,TRBJ1-2,few,TRBV7-9
CASSPQATSLGGTQYF,TRBJ2-3,-,TRBV7-2
CASSQLQGRAGELFF,TRBJ2-2,-,TRBV4-3
CASSRQGRNTEAFF,TRBJ1-1,-,TRBV6-6
CASSLSFGRGKAYEQYF,TRBJ2-7,-,TRBV7-9
CASSRRDRTNSPLHF,TRBJ1-6,-,TRBV7-9
CSVSSKSTDTQYF,TRBJ2-3,-,TRBV29-1
CATSRDLLAGQGEKLFF,TRBJ1-4,-,TRBV15
CASSYIGQFNDEKLFF,TRBJ1-4,-,TRBV6-6
CASSPQGAVNTEAFF,TRBJ1-1,once,TRBV18
CASSQSLGVNTEAFF,TRBJ1-1,-,TRBV4-2
CASSQDTGGSAYNEQFF,TRBJ2-1,-,TRBV4-3
CASSSIGLNSPLHF,TRBJ1-6,-,TRBV28
CASSSPEDRHNEQFF,TRBJ2-1,-,TRBV7-8
CAWRAAGSLTEAFF,TRBJ1-1,few,TRBV30
CASSPLSQDSEAFF,TRBJ1-1,-,TRBV18
CASSPPWQGQDTQYF,TRBJ2-3,-,TRBV18
CASSQAWRQGTYSPLHF,TRBJ1-6,few,TRBV4-3
CASSDNRFSYEQYF,TRBJ2-7,-,TRBV6-1
CASSPSSNEKLFF,TRBJ1-4,-,TRBV13
CASSEGPGPKNIQYF,TRBJ2-4,-,TRBV6-1
CASSLYPNSPLHF,TRBJ1-6,-,TRBV11-3
CASSQDLYNEQFF,TRBJ2-1,-,TRBV4-2
CSVEGQGEQGNTEAFF,TRBJ1-1,few,TRBV29-1
CASSYLDGQFNSPLHF,TRBJ1-6,-,TRBV27
CASSTQGAPINSPLHF,TRBJ1-6,-,TRBV25-1
CASSDVAVNTEAFF,TRBJ1-1,few,TRBV2
CASSTRGGTNEKLFF,TRBJ1-4,-,TRBV19
CASSSSTPDVYSNQPQHF,TRBJ1-5,-,TRBV6-7
CASSQEGYAGATYEQYF,TRBJ2-7,-,TRBV4-1